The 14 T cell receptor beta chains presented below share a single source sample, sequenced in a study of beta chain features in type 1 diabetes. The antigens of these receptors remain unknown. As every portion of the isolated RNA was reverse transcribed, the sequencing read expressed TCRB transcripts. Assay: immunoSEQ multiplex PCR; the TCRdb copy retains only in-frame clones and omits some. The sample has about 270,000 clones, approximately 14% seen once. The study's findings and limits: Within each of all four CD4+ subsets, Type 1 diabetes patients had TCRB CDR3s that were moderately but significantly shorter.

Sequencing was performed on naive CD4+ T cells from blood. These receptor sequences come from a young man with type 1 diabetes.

CDR3 DNA: TGTGCCAGCAGCGTAGCCCGTGAGGATAGCGGACCGGGGGAGCAGTACTTC. It yields the protein CASSVAREDSGPGEQYF. V and J are TRBV9 and TRBJ2-7, with D maybe TRBD2 (6 bases). The CDR3 is made up of 17 amino acids. Trimming pared 0 bases from V and 7 bases from J, leaving 23 bases between. Germline CDR1 SGDLS, CDR2 YYNGEE.

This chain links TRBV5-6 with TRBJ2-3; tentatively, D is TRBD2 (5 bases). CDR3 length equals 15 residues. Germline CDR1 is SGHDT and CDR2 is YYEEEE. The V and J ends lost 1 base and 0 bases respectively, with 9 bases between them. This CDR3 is CASSLPGGSTDTQYF. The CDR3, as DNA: TGTGCCAGCAGCTTGCCAGGAGGTAGCACAGATACGCAGTATTTT.

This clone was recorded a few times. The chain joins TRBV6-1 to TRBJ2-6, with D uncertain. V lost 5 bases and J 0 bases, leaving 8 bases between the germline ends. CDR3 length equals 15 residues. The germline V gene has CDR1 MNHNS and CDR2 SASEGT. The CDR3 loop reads CASSRVASGANVLTF. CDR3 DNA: TGTGCCAGCAGTCGAGTAGCCTCTGGGGCCAACGTCCTGACTTTC.

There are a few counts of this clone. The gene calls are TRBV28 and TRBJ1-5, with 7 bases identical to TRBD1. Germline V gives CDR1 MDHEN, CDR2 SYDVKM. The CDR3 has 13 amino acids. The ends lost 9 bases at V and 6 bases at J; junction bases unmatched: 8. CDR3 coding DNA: TGTGCCAGTAAACAGGGGTTGGGTCAGCCCCAGCATTTT. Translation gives CASKQGLGQPQHF.

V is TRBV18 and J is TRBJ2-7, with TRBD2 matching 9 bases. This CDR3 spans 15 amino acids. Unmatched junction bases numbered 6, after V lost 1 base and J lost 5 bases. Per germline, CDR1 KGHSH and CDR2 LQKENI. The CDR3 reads CASSPLAGAAHEQYF. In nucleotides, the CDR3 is TGTGCCAGCTCACCACTAGCGGGAGCAGCCCACGAGCAGTACTTC. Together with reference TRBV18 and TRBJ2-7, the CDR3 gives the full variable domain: NAGVMQNPRHLVRRRGQEARLRCSPMKGHSHVYWYRQLPEEGLKFMVYLQKENIIDESGMPKERFSAEFPKEGPSILRIQQVVRGDSAAYFCASSPLAGAAHEQYFGPGTRLTVT.

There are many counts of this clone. The chain's CDR3 is CSVLVGGEQYF. CDR3 nucleotide sequence: TGCAGCGTGTTAGTCGGGGGCGAGCAGTACTTC. This chain joins TRBV29-1 and TRBJ2-7; tentatively, D is TRBD2 (6 bases). The CDR3 totals 11 residues. The V gene's germline CDR1 is SQVTM and CDR2 ANQGSEA. V lost 6 bases to trimming and J lost 6 bases, with 12 bases between them.

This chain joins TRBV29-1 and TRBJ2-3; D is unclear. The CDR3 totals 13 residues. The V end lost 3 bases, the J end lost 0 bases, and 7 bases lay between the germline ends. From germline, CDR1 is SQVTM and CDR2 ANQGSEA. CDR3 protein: CSVEFGSTDTQYF. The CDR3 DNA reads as TGCAGCGTTGAGTTCGGGAGCACAGATACGCAGTATTTT.

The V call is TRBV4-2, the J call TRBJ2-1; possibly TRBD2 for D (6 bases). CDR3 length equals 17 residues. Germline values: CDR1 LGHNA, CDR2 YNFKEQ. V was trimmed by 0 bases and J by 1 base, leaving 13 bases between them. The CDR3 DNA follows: TGTGCCAGCAGCCAAGACGCGGGGAGTACTTCCTACAATGAGCAGTTCTTC. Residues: CASSQDAGSTSYNEQFF.

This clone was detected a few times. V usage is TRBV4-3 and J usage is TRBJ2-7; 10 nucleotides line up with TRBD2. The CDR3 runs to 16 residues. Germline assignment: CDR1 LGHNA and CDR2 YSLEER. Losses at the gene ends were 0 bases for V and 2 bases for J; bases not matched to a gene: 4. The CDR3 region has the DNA TGCGCCAGCAGCCAAGAAGGAGCGGGAGGGGCCTACGAGCAGTACTTC. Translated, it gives CASSQEGAGGAYEQYF.

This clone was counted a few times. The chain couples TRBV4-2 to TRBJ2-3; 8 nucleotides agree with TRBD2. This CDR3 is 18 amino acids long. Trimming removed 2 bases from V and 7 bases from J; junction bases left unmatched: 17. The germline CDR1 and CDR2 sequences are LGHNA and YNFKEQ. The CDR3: CASSQLGIGAGDLYTQYF. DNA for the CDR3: TGTGCCAGCAGCCAACTGGGGATAGGAGCGGGAGATTTATATACGCAGTATTTT.

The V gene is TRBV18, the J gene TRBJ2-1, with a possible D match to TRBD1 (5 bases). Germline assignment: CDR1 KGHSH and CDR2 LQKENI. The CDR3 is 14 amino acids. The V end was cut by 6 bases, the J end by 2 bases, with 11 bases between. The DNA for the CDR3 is TGTGCCAGCTCGCCGACAGTAACCTACAATGAGCAGTTCTTC. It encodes CASSPTVTYNEQFF.

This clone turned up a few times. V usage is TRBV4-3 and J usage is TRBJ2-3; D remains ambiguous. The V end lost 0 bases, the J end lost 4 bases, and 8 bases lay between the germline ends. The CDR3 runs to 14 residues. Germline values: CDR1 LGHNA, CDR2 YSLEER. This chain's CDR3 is CASSQDKRSDTQYF. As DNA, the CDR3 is TGCGCCAGCAGCCAAGACAAGCGTTCAGATACGCAGTATTTT.

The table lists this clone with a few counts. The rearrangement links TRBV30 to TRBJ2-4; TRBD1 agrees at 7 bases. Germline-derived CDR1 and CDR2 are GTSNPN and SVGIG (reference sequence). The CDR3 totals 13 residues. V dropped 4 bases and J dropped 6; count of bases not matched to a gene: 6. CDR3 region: CAWNGQARNIQYF. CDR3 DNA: TGTGCCTGGAATGGACAGGCAAGAAACATTCAGTACTTC.

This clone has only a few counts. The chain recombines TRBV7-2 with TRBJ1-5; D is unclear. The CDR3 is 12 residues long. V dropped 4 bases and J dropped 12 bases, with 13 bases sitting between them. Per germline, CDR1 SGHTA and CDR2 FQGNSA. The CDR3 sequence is CASSSRHSHQHF. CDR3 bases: TGTGCCAGCAGCTCAAGACACAGCCACCAGCATTTT.